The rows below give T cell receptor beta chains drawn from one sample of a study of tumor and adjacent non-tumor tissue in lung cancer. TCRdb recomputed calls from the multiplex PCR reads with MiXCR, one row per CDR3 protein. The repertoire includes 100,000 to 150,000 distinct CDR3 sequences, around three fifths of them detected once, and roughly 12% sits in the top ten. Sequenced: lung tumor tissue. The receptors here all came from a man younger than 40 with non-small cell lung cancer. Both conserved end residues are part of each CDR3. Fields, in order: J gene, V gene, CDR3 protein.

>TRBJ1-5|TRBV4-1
CASSQEQCGSLGPQHF
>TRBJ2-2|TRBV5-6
CASSLVPAGFRLNTGELFF
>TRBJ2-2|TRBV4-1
CANSQDIGGAHTGELSF
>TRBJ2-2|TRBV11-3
CASKGGSNTGELFF
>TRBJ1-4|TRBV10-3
CAIRPGQGATNEKLFF
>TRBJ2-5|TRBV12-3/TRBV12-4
CASKRSGGWQETQYF
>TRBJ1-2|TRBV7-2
CASRSNRDPYGYTF
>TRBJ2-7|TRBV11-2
CASSPILDKGHEQYF
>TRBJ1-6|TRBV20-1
CSTRLVDTRDSHLHF
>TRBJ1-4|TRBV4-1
CASSQGAAGVNEKLFF
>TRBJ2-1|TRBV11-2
CSSSLIAEGNNEQFF
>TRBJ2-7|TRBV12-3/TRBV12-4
CASSLWLPPYEQYF
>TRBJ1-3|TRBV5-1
CASSLRLRSSGNTIYF